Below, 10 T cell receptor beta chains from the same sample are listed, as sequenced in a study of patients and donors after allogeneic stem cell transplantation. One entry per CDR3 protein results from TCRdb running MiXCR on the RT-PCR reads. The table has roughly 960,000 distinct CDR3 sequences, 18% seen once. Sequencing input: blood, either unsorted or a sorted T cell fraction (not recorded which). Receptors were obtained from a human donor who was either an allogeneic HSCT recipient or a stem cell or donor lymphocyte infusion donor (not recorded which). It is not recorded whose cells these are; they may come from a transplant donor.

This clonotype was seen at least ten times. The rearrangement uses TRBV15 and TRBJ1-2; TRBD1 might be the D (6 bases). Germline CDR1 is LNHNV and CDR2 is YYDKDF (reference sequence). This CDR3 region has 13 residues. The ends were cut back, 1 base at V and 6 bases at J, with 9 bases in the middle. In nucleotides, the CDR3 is TGTGCCACCAGCAGAGCACAGGGAGATGGCTACACCTTC. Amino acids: CATSRAQGDGYTF.

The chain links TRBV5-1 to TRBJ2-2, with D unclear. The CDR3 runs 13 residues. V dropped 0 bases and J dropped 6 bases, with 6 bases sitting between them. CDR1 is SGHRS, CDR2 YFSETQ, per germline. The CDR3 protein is CASSLEDPGELFF. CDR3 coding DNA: TGCGCCAGCAGCTTGGAAGATCCCGGGGAGCTGTTTTTT.

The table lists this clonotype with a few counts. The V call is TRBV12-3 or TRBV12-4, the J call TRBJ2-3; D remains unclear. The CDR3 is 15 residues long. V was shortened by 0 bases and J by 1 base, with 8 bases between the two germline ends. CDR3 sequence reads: CASSLARSRTDTQYF. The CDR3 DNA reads TGTGCCAGCAGTTTAGCAAGGTCTCGCACAGATACGCAGTATTTT.

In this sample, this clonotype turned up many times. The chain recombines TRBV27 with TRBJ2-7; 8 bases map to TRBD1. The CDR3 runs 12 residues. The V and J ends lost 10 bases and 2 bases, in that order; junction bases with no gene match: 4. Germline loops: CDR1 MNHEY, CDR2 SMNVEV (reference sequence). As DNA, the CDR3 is TGTGCCACCCGGGGACAGGCCTACGAGCAGTACTTC. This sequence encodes CATRGQAYEQYF.

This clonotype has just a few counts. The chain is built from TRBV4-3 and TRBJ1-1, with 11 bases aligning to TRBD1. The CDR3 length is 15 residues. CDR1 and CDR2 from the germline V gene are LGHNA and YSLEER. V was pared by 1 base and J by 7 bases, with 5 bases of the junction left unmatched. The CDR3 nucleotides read TGCGCCAGCAGCCAAGTCGGGACAGGGGGTCATGAAGCTTTCTTT. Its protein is CASSQVGTGGHEAFF.

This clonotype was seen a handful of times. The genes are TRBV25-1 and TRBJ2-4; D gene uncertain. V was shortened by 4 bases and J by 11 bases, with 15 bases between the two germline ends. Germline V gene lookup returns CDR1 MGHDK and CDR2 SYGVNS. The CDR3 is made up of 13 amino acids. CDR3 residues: CASSVRGNLLQYF. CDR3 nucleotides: TGTGCCAGCAGTGTCCGCGGAAACCTCCTTCAGTACTTC.

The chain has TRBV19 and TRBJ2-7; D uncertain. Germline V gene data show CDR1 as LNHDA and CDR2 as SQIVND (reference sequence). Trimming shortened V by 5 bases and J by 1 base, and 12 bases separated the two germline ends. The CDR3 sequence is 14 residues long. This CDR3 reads CASSSNSLSYEQYF. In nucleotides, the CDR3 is TGTGCCAGTAGTTCCAACAGCCTTTCCTACGAGCAGTACTTC.

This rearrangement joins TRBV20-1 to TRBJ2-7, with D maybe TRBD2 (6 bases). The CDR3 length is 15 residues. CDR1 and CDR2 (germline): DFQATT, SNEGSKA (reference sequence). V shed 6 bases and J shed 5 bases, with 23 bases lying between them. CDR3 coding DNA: TGCAGTGCCGGGAGACCCGGACGAGGGACCCACGAGCAGTACTTC. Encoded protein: CSAGRPGRGTHEQYF.

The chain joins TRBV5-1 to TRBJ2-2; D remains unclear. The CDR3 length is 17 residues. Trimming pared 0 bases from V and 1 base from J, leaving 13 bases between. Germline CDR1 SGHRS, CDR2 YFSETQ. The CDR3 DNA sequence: TGCGCCAGCAGCTTGGGGGTCCTTACGGGGAACACCGGGGAGCTGTTTTTT. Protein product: CASSLGVLTGNTGELFF.

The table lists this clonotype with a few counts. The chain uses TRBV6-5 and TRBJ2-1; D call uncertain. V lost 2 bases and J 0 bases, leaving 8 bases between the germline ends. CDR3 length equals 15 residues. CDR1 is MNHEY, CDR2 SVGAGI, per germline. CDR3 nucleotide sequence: TGTGCCAGCAGTTACGACCTGAGCTCCTACAATGAGCAGTTCTTC. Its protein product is CASSYDLSSYNEQFF.